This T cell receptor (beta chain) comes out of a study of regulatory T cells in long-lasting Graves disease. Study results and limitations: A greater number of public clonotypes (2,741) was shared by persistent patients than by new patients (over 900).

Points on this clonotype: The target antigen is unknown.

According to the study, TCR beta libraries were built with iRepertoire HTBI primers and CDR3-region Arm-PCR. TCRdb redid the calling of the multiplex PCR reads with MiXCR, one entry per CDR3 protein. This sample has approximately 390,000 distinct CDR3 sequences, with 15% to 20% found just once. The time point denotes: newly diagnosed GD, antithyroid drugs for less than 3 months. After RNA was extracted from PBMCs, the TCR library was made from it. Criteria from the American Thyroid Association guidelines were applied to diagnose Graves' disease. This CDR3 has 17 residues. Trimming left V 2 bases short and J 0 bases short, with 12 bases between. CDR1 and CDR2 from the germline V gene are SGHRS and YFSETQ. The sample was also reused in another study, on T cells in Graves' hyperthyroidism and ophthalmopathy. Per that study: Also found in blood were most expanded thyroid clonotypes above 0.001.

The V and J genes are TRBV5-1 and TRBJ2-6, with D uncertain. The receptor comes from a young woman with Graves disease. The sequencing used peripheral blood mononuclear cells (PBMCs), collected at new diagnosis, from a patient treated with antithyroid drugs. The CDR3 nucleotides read TGCGCCAGCAGCTTCAGATTGTTCGACTCTGGGGCCAACGTCCTGACTTTC. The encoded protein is CASSFRLFDSGANVLTF.